The entry below gives a single TCR beta chain sequence along with its context. Its cognate antigen is unknown. The sample comes from a study of response to subunit inactivated influenza vaccine. The CDR3 is 13 amino acids. TCRdb re-called the RT-PCR reads through MiXCR, storing one row per CDR3 protein. The sample consists of under 950,000 distinct CDR3 sequences, less than 25% of them appearing once. Overall study findings and caveats: The authors suggested that every seasonal influenza vaccination recruits few new T cells.

The source was PBMCs from blood, collected roughly 5 days after vaccination. The sequence came from a man over 45 who received an inactivated influenza vaccine. The rearrangement links TRBV21-1 to TRBJ2-7; TRBD1 was called by the table and not checked on the DNA. TRBV21-1 is designated a pseudogene. The CDR3 nucleotides read TGTGCCAGCGGCGGGACAGGGAAGTCCGAGCAGTACTTC. This sequence encodes CASGGTGKSEQYF.